Listed below are T cell receptor beta chains from one sample, sequenced in a study of T cell repertoires in cytomegalovirus infection. TCRdb ran MiXCR on the reads and lists one entry per CDR3 protein. The profile shows some 600,000 distinct CDR3 sequences, around 24% of them singletons. The sequencing input was CD8+ T cells from PBMCs. These receptors originate from a human donor in good health (CMV status not recorded). Some clones in this sample may be carry-over from other donors' samples. CDR3s include the opening cysteine and the closing phenylalanine or tryptophan. The order of the fields is CDR3 protein, CDR3 DNA, V gene, clone size, D gene, J gene. D genes are given only for firm matches. Clone size is shown for a subset of rows, as once, few, many or a class of expanded clone.

CDR3 protein: CASRPYPRQVMGYGYTF
CDR3 DNA: TGTGCCAGCAGGCCATATCCCCGACAGGTCATGGGCTATGGCTACACCTTC
V gene: TRBV12-3/TRBV12-4
clone size: few
D gene: -
J gene: TRBJ1-2

CDR3 protein: CVSSLQGFYNEQFF
CDR3 DNA: TGTGTCAGCAGCTTGCAGGGTTTCTACAATGAGCAGTTCTTC
V gene: TRBV5-6
clone size: -
D gene: -
J gene: TRBJ2-1

CDR3 protein: CTSSILGANVDTQYF
CDR3 DNA: TGTACCAGTAGTATACTGGGGGCGAATGTGGATACACAGTATTTT
V gene: TRBV19
clone size: -
D gene: -
J gene: TRBJ2-3

CDR3 protein: CASSDWDSYEQYF
CDR3 DNA: TGTGCCAGCAGTGATTGGGATTCCTACGAGCAGTACTTC
V gene: TRBV6-1
clone size: many
D gene: -
J gene: TRBJ2-7

CDR3 protein: CSVRREAETQYF
CDR3 DNA: TGCAGTGTCCGACGGGAGGCAGAGACCCAGTACTTC
V gene: TRBV20-1
clone size: few
D gene: TRBD2
J gene: TRBJ2-5

CDR3 protein: CASSSGVLYEQYF
CDR3 DNA: TGTGCCAGCAGCAGCGGGGTCCTCTACGAGCAGTACTTC
V gene: TRBV2
clone size: -
D gene: TRBD2
J gene: TRBJ2-7

CDR3 protein: CASSQLNQAKVETQYF
CDR3 DNA: TGTGCCAGCAGCCAATTGAACCAGGCCAAGGTGGAGACCCAGTACTTC
V gene: TRBV7-9
clone size: few
D gene: -
J gene: TRBJ2-5

CDR3 protein: CASSLYDRGRYGYTF
CDR3 DNA: TGTGCCAGCAGCTTATACGACAGGGGGCGATATGGCTACACCTTC
V gene: TRBV7-2
clone size: few
D gene: TRBD1
J gene: TRBJ1-2

CDR3 protein: CASSLVGLAEDNEQFF
CDR3 DNA: TGTGCCAGCAGCTTAGTGGGACTAGCGGAAGACAATGAGCAGTTCTTC
V gene: TRBV11-2
clone size: once
D gene: TRBD2
J gene: TRBJ2-1

CDR3 protein: CASRGRREETQYF
CDR3 DNA: TGTGCCAGTAGGGGACGCCGAGAAGAGACCCAGTACTTC
V gene: TRBV28
clone size: -
D gene: -
J gene: TRBJ2-5

CDR3 protein: CASSLEGQGGYSTYGYTF
CDR3 DNA: TGTGCCAGCAGCTTGGAAGGACAGGGCGGTTATTCCACTTATGGCTACACCTTC
V gene: TRBV5-4
clone size: many
D gene: TRBD1
J gene: TRBJ1-2

CDR3 protein: CASSQGLAGSYNEQFF
CDR3 DNA: TGCGCCAGCAGCCAAGGACTAGCGGGGTCATACAATGAGCAGTTCTTC
V gene: TRBV4-1
clone size: few
D gene: TRBD2
J gene: TRBJ2-1

CDR3 protein: CASSYGTGGSFFF
CDR3 DNA: TGTGCCAGCAGCTACGGGACAGGGGGTTCGTTCTTCTTC
V gene: TRBV12-3/TRBV12-4
clone size: -
D gene: TRBD1
J gene: TRBJ2-7

CDR3 protein: CSARPREDYGYTF
CDR3 DNA: TGCAGTGCCCGCCCCAGGGAGGACTATGGCTACACCTTC
V gene: TRBV20-1
clone size: few
D gene: -
J gene: TRBJ1-2